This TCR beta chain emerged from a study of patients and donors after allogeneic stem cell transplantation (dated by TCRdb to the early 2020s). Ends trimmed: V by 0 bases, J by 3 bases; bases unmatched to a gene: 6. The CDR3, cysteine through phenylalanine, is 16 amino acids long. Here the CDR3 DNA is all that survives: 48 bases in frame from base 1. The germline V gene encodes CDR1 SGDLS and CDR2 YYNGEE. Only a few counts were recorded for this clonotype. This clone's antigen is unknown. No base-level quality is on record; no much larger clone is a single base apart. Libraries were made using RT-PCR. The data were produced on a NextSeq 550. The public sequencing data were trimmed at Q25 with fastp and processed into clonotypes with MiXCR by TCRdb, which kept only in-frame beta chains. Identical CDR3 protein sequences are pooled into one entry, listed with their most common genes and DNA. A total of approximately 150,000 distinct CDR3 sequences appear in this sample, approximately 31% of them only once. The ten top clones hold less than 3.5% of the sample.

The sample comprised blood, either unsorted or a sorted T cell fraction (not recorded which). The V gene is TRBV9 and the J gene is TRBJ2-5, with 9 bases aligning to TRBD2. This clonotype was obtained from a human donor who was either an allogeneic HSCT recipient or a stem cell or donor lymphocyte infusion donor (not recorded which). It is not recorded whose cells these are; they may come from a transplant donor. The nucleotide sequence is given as TGTGCCAGCAGCGTAGCTTCGGCTAGCGGGAAAGAGACCCAGTACTTC. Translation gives CASSVASASGKETQYF.